What follows describes a single T cell receptor beta chain. In the source study's methods: Reference gene primer amplification gave nucleated cell count estimates. The repertoire was sequenced with immunoSEQ multiplex PCR; TCRdb's copy has only in-frame clones and lacks some. The D gene and trimming were derived from the DNA, and the V and J assignments and clone size from that table. The sample carries about 230,000 clones, approximately 80% recorded once. The CDR3 is 15 residues long. Trimming shortened V by 4 bases and J by 0 bases, and 10 bases separated the two germline ends. Germline CDR1 is MNHEY and CDR2 is SVGAGI. The sample is drawn from a study of blood T cell repertoires in COVID-19. Study details: The samples span acute and convalescent COVID-19 from the United States, Italy and Spain. Sources were T cells, B-cell-depleted T cells, or PBMCs; the material itself was cDNA or gDNA.

Input material: peripheral blood. The chain joins TRBV6-5 to TRBJ1-3; D remains unclear. The sequence was collected from a woman in her thirties or forties who had recovered from COVID-19. For the CDR3, the DNA is TGTGCCAGCAGTTTTTCGGGAAACTCTGGAAACACCATATATTTT. This gives the protein CASSFSGNSGNTIYF.